These 21 T cell receptor beta chains came from one sample sequenced in a study of T-cell reconstitution after alpha-beta-depleted transplantation in children. A library of TCRbeta sequences, prepared with unique molecular identifiers, was generated. MiXCR, run by TCRdb on the PCR reads, gives a single entry per CDR3 protein. The table includes about 350,000 distinct CDR3 sequences, about 14% detected once. Source: PBMCs, taken from the stem cell graft. The receptors were gathered from a human donor who donated a stem cell graft to a child with Fanconi anemia.

This chain's CDR3 is CASSFEGAETQYF. The DNA of the CDR3 is TGTGCCAGCAGTTTCGAAGGGGCAGAGACCCAGTACTTC. This chain connects TRBV12-3 or TRBV12-4 to TRBJ2-5, with D perhaps matching TRBD1 (5 bases). This CDR3 spans 13 amino acids. The V and J ends lost 3 bases and 4 bases respectively, with 9 bases between them.

The chain employs TRBV30 and TRBJ2-5; D is uncertain. Per germline, CDR1 GTSNPN and CDR2 SVGIG (reference sequence). V gave up 3 bases and J gave up 5 bases, with 10 bases separating them. CDR3 length: 12 residues. CDR3 protein: CAWSVMGETQYF. The CDR3 DNA reads as TGTGCCTGGAGCGTCATGGGGGAGACCCAGTACTTC.

This clonotype was detected a few times. The gene calls are TRBV6-2 or TRBV6-3 and TRBJ2-7, with D uncertain. V lost 5 bases to trimming and J lost 1 base, with 6 bases between them. CDR3 size: 12 residues. The germline V gene has CDR1 MNHEY and CDR2 SVGEGT. The CDR3: CASSAQSYEQYV. CDR3 bases: TGTGCCAGCAGTGCACAGTCCTACGAGCAGTACGTC.

There are a few counts of this clonotype. The chain has TRBV10-2 and TRBJ2-5; maybe TRBD2 (5 bases). CDR1 is WSHSY, CDR2 SAAADI, per germline. Trimming took off 7 bases at V and 4 bases at J, with 7 bases between the two ends. The CDR3 extends over 11 amino acids. CDR3 loop: CASKAGETQYF. CDR3 bases: TGCGCCAGCAAGGCGGGAGAGACCCAGTACTTC.

This clonotype was found a few times. CDR3 coding DNA: TGTGCCACCAGCAGTCGCATGGCCTCCTACAATGAGCAGTTCTTC. The encoded protein is CATSSRMASYNEQFF. The V gene is TRBV15, the J gene TRBJ2-1; D is undetermined. Germline lookup yields CDR1 LNHNV and CDR2 YYDKDF (reference sequence). CDR3 size: 15 residues. V was pared by 3 bases and J by 0 bases, with 9 bases between.

This clonotype was detected many times. This chain links TRBV9 with TRBJ1-5; D not certain. V lost 2 bases to trimming and J lost 2 bases, with 2 bases between them. CDR3 length: 12 residues. Germline V gene sequence: CDR1 SGDLS, CDR2 YYNGEE. The CDR3 DNA sequence: TGTGCCAGCAGCGTTGGCAATCAGCCCCAGCATTTT. This sequence encodes CASSVGNQPQHF.

This clonotype was counted only a few times. The chain is built from TRBV5-1 and TRBJ2-2; D unresolved. Germline CDR1 reads SGHRS; CDR2 reads YFSETQ. The germline V and J ends were trimmed by 6 bases and 6 bases, with 6 bases remaining between them. This CDR3 has 11 amino acids. The CDR3 bases are TGCGCCAGCATGGGTGCCGGGGAGCTGTTTTTT. Its translation is CASMGAGELFF.

The chain joins TRBV6-5 to TRBJ2-7; no definite D call. Trimming left V 4 bases short and J 7 bases short, with 14 bases between. Germline V gene sequence: CDR1 MNHEY, CDR2 SVGAGI. This CDR3 is built from 13 residues. The CDR3: CASSLDQPTEQYF. In DNA form, the CDR3 reads TGTGCCAGCAGTTTGGACCAGCCTACTGAGCAGTACTTC.

This clonotype was detected ten times or more. The rearrangement joins TRBV29-1 to TRBJ1-1; D is unresolved. V lost 5 bases to trimming and J lost 0 bases, with 10 bases between them. The CDR3 contains 13 residues. Germline loops: CDR1 SQVTM, CDR2 ANQGSEA. The CDR3 coding sequence is TGCAGCGTTAAGGAGGGAATGAACACTGAAGCTTTCTTT. Amino acid sequence: CSVKEGMNTEAFF.

This clonotype came up a few times. The chain couples TRBV5-1 to TRBJ2-3; D gene ambiguous. The germline V gene has CDR1 SGHRS and CDR2 YFSETQ. The V gene lost 0 bases and the J gene lost 6 bases, with 8 bases spanning the gap. The CDR3 covers 13 residues. The CDR3: CASSLEPWDTQYF. CDR3 nucleotide sequence: TGCGCCAGCAGCTTGGAACCGTGGGATACGCAGTATTTT.

This chain joins TRBV19 and TRBJ1-2; D call uncertain. This CDR3 contains 17 residues. V gave up 3 bases and J gave up 7 bases, with 24 bases separating them. The germline V gene has CDR1 LNHDA and CDR2 SQIVND (reference sequence). CDR3 amino acids: CASSISLDAAGLAGYTF. CDR3 DNA: TGTGCCAGTAGTATTAGTTTGGACGCAGCGGGTTTGGCTGGCTACACCTTC.

Only a few counts were recorded for this clonotype. DNA of the CDR3: TGCGCCAGCATATCATCGGCCTTCGGGGCCACCGGGGAGCTGTTTTTT. It yields the protein CASISSAFGATGELFF. The chain carries TRBV5-1 and TRBJ2-2; D could derive from TRBD1 or TRBD2 (5 bases each). The CDR3 has 16 residues. Germline V gene lookup returns CDR1 SGHRS and CDR2 YFSETQ. Trimming took 6 bases from V and 4 from J, leaving 19 bases between them.

The chain recombines TRBV6-5 with TRBJ2-1; D is possibly TRBD1 or TRBD2 (5 bases each). CDR3 length equals 15 residues. The ends were cut back, 0 bases at V and 5 bases at J, with 11 bases in the middle. Germline loops: CDR1 MNHEY, CDR2 SVGAGI. The CDR3 coding sequence is TGTGCCAGCAGTTACTCAAGGGGACCCGACAATGAGCAGTTCTTC. Amino acid sequence: CASSYSRGPDNEQFF.

This clonotype turned up a few times. The chain links TRBV10-1 to TRBJ2-2, with D unresolved. Germline lookup yields CDR1 WNHNN and CDR2 SYGVQD (reference sequence). V was shortened by 4 bases and J by 0 bases, with 3 bases between the two germline ends. The CDR3 covers 13 residues. The CDR3 region is CASSATNTGELFF. The CDR3 DNA sequence: TGCGCCAGCAGTGCGACGAACACCGGGGAGCTGTTTTTT.

This clonotype has a count of ten or more. The chain is built from TRBV10-3 and TRBJ2-1; tentatively, D is TRBD2 (5 bases). V lost 4 bases and J 1 base, leaving 20 bases between the germline ends. CDR1 and CDR2 (germline): ENHRY, SYGVKD. This CDR3 is built from 18 residues. The CDR3 sequence: CAISAPLSSVSSYNEQFF. Here the CDR3 DNA reads TGTGCCATCAGTGCTCCCTTGAGTAGCGTATCGTCCTACAATGAGCAGTTCTTC.

This clonotype was seen repeatedly, ten times or more. This chain joins TRBV9 and TRBJ2-2; TRBD1 matches at 12 bases. The trim removed 2 bases at V and 7 bases at J, leaving 9 bases unmatched. From germline, CDR1 is SGDLS and CDR2 YYNGEE. The CDR3 runs 17 residues. The CDR3 is CASSVLGTGGGGGELFF. The CDR3 nucleotides read TGTGCCAGCAGCGTTCTTGGGACAGGGGGCGGCGGCGGGGAGCTGTTTTTT.

The chain joins TRBV6-1 to TRBJ2-7, with D tentatively TRBD2 (5 bases). V dropped 0 bases and J dropped 0 bases, with 12 bases sitting between them. CDR3 length equals 16 residues. Germline lookup yields CDR1 MNHNS and CDR2 SASEGT. The CDR3, as DNA: TGTGCCAGCAGTGAAGCCGCGAGGAGGAGCTCCTACGAGCAGTACTTC. Its protein product is CASSEAARRSSYEQYF.

This clonotype was seen ten or more times. As DNA, the CDR3 is TGCAGTTCTACTGGGTCTAACTATGGCTACACCTTC. It is translated as CSSTGSNYGYTF. V and J are TRBV20-1 and TRBJ1-2; unclear D gene. Germline loops: CDR1 DFQATT, CDR2 SNEGSKA (reference sequence). The CDR3 has 12 residues. Between the trimmed V and J ends, which lost 8 bases and 0 bases, there was a span of 10 bases.

This clonotype was seen many times. At one boundary the junction diverges from the germline segment, which might be a read error. The rearrangement uses TRBV7-9 and TRBJ2-3; 7 bases are shared with TRBD2. In germline, CDR1 is SEHNR, CDR2 FQNEAQ (reference sequence). This CDR3 is built from 9 residues. In nucleotides, the CDR3 is TGTGCCAGCAGCTTGCCCGGGGGGTTT. This sequence encodes CASSLPGGF. Drawing the rest from reference TRBV7-9 and TRBJ2-3, the complete variable domain is DTGVSQNPRHKITKRGQNVTFRCDPISEHNRLYWYRQTLGQGPEFLTYFQNEAQLEKSRLLSDRFSAERPKGSFSTLEIQRTEQGDSAMYLCASSLPGGFGPGTRLTVL.

This clonotype has more than one count but fewer than ten. The V and J genes are TRBV11-2 and TRBJ2-3; D is undetermined. CDR1 and CDR2 from the germline V gene are SGHAT and FQNNGV. V shed 0 bases and J shed 2 bases, with 6 bases lying between them. CDR3 size: 14 residues. The CDR3 bases are TGTGCCAGCAGCTTAGAGGCTATCACAGATACGCAGTATTTT. This codes for CASSLEAITDTQYF.

The chain recombines TRBV30 with TRBJ1-1; D remains ambiguous. CDR1 is GTSNPN and CDR2 is SVGIG in the germline V gene (reference sequence). The CDR3 spans 14 residues. Between the trimmed V and J ends, which lost 1 base and 10 bases, there was a span of 19 bases. The CDR3 DNA reads as TGTGCCTGGAGTGAATCGTGGTCCGGACTCGGAGCTTTCTTT. Its translation: CAWSESWSGLGAFF.